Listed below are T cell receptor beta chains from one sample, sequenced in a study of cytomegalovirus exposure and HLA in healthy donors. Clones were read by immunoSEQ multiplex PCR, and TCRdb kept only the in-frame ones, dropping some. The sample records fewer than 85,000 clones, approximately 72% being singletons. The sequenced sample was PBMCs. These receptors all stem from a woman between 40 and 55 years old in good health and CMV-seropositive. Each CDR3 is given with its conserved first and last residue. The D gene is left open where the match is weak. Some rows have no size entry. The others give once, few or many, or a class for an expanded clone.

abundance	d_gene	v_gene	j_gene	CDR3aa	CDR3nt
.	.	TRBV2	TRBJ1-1	CASSVGGPMIEAFF	TGTGCCAGCAGTGTGGGGGGTCCTATGATTGAAGCTTTCTTT
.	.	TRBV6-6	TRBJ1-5	CASTGQGGNQPQHF	TGTGCCAGCACAGGGCAGGGAGGGAATCAGCCCCAGCATTTT
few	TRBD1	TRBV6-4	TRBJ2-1	CASSAAAPGQGNNEQFF	TGTGCCAGCAGTGCAGCTGCCCCGGGACAGGGCAACAATGAGCAGTTCTTC
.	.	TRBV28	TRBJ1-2	CASSSRGRGYGYTF	TGTGCCAGCAGCTCCAGGGGCCGCGGCTATGGCTACACCTTC
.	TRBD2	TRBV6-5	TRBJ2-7	CASSLAGSSYEQYF	TGTGCCAGCAGCTTAGCGGGGAGCTCCTACGAGCAGTACTTC
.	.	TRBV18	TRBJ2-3	CASSRRLPTSTDTQYF	TGTGCCAGCTCACGCCGACTACCTACTAGCACAGATACGCAGTATTTT
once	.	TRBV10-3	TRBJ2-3	CAIALSGLEADTQYF	TGTGCCATCGCATTGAGCGGGCTAGAGGCAGATACGCAGTATTTT
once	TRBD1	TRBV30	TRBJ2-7	CAWEDRGHEQYF	TGTGCCTGGGAGGACAGGGGACACGAGCAGTACTTC
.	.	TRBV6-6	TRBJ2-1	CASEAGGGGSYNEQFF	TGTGCCAGTGAGGCTGGCGGAGGCGGCTCCTACAATGAGCAGTTCTTC
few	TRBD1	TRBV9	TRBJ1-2	CASRDRTGVYGYTF	TGTGCCAGCAGGGACCGGACAGGGGTATATGGCTACACCTTC